Below, one T cell receptor (beta chain) is given with its context. As yet, its antigen is unknown. With V trimmed by 1 base and J by 0 bases, 3 bases remained unmatched. Germline loops: CDR1 LGHDT, CDR2 YNNKEL (reference sequence). The CDR3 covers 16 residues. This record comes from a study of blood T cells in healthy people across ages. Background on the study: The capture of about one barcoded beta molecule per two T cells was achieved by template switching.

Healthy Caucasians from Russia aged roughly 6 to 90 served as donors. Study-wide findings and caveats: Both higher diversity and more naive CD4+ cells marked long-lived donors when set against aged donors.

Alongside a J-beta primer mix, a sample-barcoded 5' primer served in a second PCR lasting 7 to 11 cycles. Any given sample supplied a minimum of 2.5 million CDR3-containing paired-end reads. TCRdb independently ran MiXCR on the 5' RACE reads; one entry per CDR3 protein. The table has around 600,000 distinct CDR3 sequences, under 55% seen once. The TCR comes from a man aged 80 or over in good health. What was sequenced was blood. The chain employs TRBV3-1 and TRBJ2-3, with 8 positions matching TRBD2. The CDR3 here is CASSQGRGGSTDTQYF. In nucleotides, the CDR3 is TGTGCCAGCAGCCAAGGTCGGGGGGGAAGCACAGATACGCAGTATTTT.